The source of this T cell receptor (beta chain) is a study of long-term antiretroviral therapy in people with HIV. This CDR3 is 16 amino acids long. Per germline, CDR1 SGHTA and CDR2 FQGNSA. V was clipped by 5 bases and J by 6 bases; unmatched bases: 11. They ran version v3.0 of the immunoSEQ assay at survey level. Data came from immunoSEQ multiplex PCR; TCRdb stores just in-frame clones and leaves some out. The sample holds under 40,000 clones, roughly 80% seen once. The chain employs TRBV7-2 and TRBJ2-2, with TRBD1 matching 8 bases. The starting material was unsorted PBMCs, obtained 0.3 years after starting antiretroviral therapy. The TCR originated in a man between 18 and 29 years old with HIV. CDR3 loop: CASSPGQGLSAGELFF. The CDR3 bases are TGTGCCAGCAGCCCAGGACAGGGTCTCTCGGCCGGGGAGCTGTTTTTT.